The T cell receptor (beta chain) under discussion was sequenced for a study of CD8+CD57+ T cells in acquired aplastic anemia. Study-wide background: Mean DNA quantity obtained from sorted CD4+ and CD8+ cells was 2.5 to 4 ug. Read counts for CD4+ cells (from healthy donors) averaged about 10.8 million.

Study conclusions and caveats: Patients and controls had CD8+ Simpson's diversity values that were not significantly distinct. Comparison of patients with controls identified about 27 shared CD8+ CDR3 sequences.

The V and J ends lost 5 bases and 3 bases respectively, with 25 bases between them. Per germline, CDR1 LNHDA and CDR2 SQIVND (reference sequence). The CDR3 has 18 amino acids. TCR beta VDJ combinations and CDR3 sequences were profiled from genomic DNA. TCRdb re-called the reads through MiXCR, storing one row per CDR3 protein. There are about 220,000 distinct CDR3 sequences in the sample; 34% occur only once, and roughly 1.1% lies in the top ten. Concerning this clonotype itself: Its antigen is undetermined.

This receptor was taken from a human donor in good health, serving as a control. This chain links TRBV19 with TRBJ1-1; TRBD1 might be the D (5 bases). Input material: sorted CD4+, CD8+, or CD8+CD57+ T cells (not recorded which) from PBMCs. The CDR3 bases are TGTGCCAGTAGTTCACCCCCAGGGAGAAGGGAGAAGCACACTGAAGCTTTCTTT. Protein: CASSSPPGRREKHTEAFF.